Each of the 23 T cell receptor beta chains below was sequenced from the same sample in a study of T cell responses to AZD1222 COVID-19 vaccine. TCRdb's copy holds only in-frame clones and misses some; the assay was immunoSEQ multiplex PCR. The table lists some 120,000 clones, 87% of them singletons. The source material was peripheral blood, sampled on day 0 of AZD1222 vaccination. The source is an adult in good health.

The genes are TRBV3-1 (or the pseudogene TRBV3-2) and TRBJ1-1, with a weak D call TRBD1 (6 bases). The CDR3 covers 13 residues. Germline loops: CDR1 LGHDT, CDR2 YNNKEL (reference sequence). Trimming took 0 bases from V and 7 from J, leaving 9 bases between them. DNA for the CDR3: TGTGCCAGCAGCCAAGAGCAGGGGTTTGAAGCTTTCTTT. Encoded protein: CASSQEQGFEAFF.

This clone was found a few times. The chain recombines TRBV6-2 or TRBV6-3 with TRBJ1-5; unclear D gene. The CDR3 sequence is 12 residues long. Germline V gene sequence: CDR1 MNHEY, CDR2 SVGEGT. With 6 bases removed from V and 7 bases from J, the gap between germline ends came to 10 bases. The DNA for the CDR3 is TGTGCCAGCAGCCATCTAGGGCAGCCCCAGCATTTT. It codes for CASSHLGQPQHF.

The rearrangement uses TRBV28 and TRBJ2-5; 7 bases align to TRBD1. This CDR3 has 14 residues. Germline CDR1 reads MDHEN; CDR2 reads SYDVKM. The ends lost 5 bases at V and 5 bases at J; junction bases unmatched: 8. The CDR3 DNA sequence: TGTGCCAGCAGTCCGGGACAGCTAGCCGAGACCCAGTACTTC. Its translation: CASSPGQLAETQYF.

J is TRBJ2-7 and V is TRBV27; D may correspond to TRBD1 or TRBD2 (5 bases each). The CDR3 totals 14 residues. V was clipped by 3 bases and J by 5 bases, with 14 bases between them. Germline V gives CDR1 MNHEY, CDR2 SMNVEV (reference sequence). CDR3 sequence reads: CASSFLGTADEQYF. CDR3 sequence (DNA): TGTGCCAGCAGTTTCCTAGGGACCGCGGACGAGCAGTACTTC.

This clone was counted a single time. In DNA form, the CDR3 reads TGTGCCAGCAGCTTAGCTCGCTCGTCCTACAATGAGCAGTTCTTC. This encodes CASSLARSSYNEQFF. This sequence joins TRBV11-1 and TRBJ2-1, with D unclear. The CDR3 loop spans 15 amino acids. CDR1 and CDR2 from the germline V gene are SGHAT and FQDESV (reference sequence). The V gene lost 0 bases and the J gene lost 1 base, with 7 bases spanning the gap.

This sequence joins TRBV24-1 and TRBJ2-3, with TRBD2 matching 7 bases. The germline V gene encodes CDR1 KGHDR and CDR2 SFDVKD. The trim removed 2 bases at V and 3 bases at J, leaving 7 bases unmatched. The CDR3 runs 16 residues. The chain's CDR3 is CATSDSGRGRTDTQYF. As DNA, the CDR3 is TGTGCCACCAGTGATTCGGGGAGGGGCCGAACAGATACGCAGTATTTT.

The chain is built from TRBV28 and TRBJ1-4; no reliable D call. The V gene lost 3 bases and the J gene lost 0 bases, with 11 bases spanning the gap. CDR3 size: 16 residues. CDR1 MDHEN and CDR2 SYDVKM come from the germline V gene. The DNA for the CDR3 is TGTGCCAGCAGTTTCCCCACACCGGCAACTAATGAAAAACTGTTTTTT. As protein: CASSFPTPATNEKLFF.

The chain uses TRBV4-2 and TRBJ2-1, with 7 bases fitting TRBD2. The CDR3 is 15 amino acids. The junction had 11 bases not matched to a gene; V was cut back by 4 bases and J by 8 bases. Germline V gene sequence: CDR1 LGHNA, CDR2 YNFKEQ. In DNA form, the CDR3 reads TGTGCCAGCAGCCGATCCCTCAATGGGAGGGATGAGCAGTTCTTC. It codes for CASSRSLNGRDEQFF.

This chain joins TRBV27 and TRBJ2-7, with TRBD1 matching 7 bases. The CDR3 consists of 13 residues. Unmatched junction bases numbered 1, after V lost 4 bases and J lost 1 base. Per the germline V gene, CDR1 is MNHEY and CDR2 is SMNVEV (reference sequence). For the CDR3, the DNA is TGTGCCAGCAGTTCGACAGGGTCCTACGAGCAGTACTTC. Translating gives CASSSTGSYEQYF.

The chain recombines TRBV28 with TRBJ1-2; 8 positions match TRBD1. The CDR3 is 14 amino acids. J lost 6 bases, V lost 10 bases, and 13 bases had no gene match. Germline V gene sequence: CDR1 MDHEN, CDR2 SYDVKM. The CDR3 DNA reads TGTGCCACCAACCCAGGGGGCGCCCCTAATGGCTACACCTTC. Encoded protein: CATNPGGAPNGYTF.

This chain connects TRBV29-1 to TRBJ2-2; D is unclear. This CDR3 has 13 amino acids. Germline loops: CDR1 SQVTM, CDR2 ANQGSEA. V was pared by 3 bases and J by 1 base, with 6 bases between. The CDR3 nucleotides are TGCAGCGTTGATAACGTGAACACCGGGGAGCTGTTTTTT. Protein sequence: CSVDNVNTGELFF.

The CDR3 reads CASRMQPVATNEKLFF. The CDR3 nucleotides read TGTGCCAGCAGGATGCAGCCCGTCGCAACTAATGAAAAACTGTTTTTT. The rearrangement uses TRBV28 and TRBJ1-4; D remains unclear. The germline V gene encodes CDR1 MDHEN and CDR2 SYDVKM. CDR3 size: 16 residues. Trimming shortened V by 6 bases and J by 0 bases, and 14 bases separated the two germline ends.

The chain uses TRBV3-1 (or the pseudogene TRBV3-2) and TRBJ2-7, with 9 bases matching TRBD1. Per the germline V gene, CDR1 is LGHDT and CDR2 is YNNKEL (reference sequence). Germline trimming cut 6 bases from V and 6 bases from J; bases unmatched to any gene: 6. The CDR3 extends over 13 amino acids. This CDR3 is CASRRGQGREQYF. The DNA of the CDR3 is TGTGCCAGCAGACGGGGACAGGGACGCGAGCAGTACTTC.

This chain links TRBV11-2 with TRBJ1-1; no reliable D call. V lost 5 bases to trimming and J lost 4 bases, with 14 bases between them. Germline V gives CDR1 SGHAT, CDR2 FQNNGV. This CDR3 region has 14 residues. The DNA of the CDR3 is TGTGCCAGCAGCCCCCTCGGGCGCGGCACTGAAGCTTTCTTT. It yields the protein CASSPLGRGTEAFF.

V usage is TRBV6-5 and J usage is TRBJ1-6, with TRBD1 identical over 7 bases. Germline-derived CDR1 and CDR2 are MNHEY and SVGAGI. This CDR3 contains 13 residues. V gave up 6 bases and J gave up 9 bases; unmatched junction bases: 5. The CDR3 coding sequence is TGTGCCAGCAGAGGTCAGGGGGTTTCACCCCTCCACTTT. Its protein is CASRGQGVSPLHF.

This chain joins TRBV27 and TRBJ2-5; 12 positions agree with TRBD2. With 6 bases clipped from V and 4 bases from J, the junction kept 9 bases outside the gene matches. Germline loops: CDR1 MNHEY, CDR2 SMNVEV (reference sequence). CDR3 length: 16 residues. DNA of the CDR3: TGTGCCAGCAGCCATGACCGACTAGCGGGGGCAGAGACCCAGTACTTC. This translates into CASSHDRLAGAETQYF.

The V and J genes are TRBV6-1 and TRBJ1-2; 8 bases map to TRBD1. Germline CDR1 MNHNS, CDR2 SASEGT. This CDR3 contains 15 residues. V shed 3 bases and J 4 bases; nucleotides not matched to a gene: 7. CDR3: CASSEGTGEAYGYTF. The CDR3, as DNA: TGTGCCAGCAGTGAGGGGACAGGCGAAGCCTATGGCTACACCTTC.

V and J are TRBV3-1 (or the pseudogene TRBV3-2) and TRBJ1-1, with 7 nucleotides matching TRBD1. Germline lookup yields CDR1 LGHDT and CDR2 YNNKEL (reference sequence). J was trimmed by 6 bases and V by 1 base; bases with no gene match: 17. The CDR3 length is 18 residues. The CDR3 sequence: CASSQGKTLSGTGAEAFF. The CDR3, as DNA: TGTGCCAGCAGCCAAGGAAAAACGCTTTCAGGAACAGGGGCTGAAGCTTTCTTT.

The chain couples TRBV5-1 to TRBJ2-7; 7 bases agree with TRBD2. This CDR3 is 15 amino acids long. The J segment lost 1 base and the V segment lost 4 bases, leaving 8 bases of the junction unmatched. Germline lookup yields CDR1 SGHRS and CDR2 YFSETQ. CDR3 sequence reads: CASSPLAAGSYEQYF. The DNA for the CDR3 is TGCGCCAGCAGCCCGCTAGCGGCCGGATCCTACGAGCAGTACTTC. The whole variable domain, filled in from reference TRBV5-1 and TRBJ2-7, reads KAGVTQTPRYLIKTRGQQVTLSCSPISGHRSVSWYQQTPGQGLQFLFEYFSETQRNKGNFPGRFSGRQFSNSRSEMNVSTLELGDSALYLCASSPLAAGSYEQYFGPGTRLTVT.

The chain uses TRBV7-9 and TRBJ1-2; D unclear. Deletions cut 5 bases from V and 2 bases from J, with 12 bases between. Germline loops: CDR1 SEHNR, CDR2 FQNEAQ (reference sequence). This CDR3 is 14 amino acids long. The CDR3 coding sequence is TGTGCCAGCAGCGTCCAGGAGTTAAACTATGGCTACACCTTC. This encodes CASSVQELNYGYTF.

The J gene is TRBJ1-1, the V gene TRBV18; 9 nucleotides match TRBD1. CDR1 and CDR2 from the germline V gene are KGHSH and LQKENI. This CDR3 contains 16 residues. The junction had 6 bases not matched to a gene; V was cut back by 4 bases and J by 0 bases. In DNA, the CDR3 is TGTGCCAGCTCACTTACAGGGGGCGCGATGAACACTGAAGCTTTCTTT. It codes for CASSLTGGAMNTEAFF.

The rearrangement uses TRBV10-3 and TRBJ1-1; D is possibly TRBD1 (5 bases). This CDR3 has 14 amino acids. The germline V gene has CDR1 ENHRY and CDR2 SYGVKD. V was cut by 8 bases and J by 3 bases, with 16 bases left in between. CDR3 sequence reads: CAIGTEGRDTEAFF. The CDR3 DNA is TGTGCCATCGGAACGGAGGGGAGGGACACTGAAGCTTTCTTT.

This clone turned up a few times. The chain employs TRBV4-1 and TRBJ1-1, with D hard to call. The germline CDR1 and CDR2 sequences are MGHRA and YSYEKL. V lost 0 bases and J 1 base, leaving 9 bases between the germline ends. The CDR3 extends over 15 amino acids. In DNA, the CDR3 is TGCGCCAGCAGCCAAGAGTTCGGAGGGAACACTGAAGCTTTCTTT. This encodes CASSQEFGGNTEAFF.